This TCR beta chain originates from a study of blood T cell repertoires in COVID-19. Study background: Nucleic acid was either cDNA or gDNA, and it came from T cells, B-cell-depleted T cells, or PBMCs.

Cohorts were based on clinical histories the participants reported. There are 17 residues in the CDR3. Germline values: CDR1 SGHDT, CDR2 YYEEEE. J lost 0 bases, V lost 2 bases, and 10 bases had no gene match. The assay was immunoSEQ multiplex PCR, and TCRdb's table has in-frame clones only and misses some. The sample lists roughly 300,000 clones; just over 90% were seen once. The J gene is TRBJ1-2, the V gene TRBV5-6; 7 nucleotides agree with TRBD1. Sequenced input: PBMCs or T cells enriched from blood (not recorded which). The clonotype originates from a woman in her 40s with acute COVID-19. The CDR3 coding sequence is TGTGCCAGCAGCTTTTCGGACAGGCGGAATCCTAACTATGGCTACACCTTC. Protein sequence: CASSFSDRRNPNYGYTF.